This TCR beta chain derives from a study of regulatory T cells in long-lasting Graves disease. Germline V gene data show CDR1 as SGHDT and CDR2 as YYEEEE. The CDR3 consists of 14 residues. V was clipped by 2 bases and J by 1 base, with 9 bases between them. The time point was: persistent/refractory GD, antithyroid drugs over 5 years with positive TRAb. Following extraction of RNA from PBMCs, that RNA was used to make the TCR library. With iRepertoire HTBI primers and Arm-PCR of CDR3 regions, TCR beta libraries were built. TCRdb reprocessed the multiplex PCR reads via MiXCR and lists one record per CDR3 protein. The data contain hundreds of thousands of distinct CDR3 sequences, less than 25% of them singletons.

The chain combines TRBV5-6 with TRBJ1-1, with unresolved D. The clonotype originates from a female donor with Graves disease. The specimen comprised peripheral blood mononuclear cells (PBMCs), sampled when the disease was refractory, from a patient treated with antithyroid drugs. CDR3 DNA sequence: TGTGCCAGCAGCTTCCGGAAATCGAACACTGAAGCTTTCTTT. Residues: CASSFRKSNTEAFF.